What follows are 15 T cell receptor beta chains derived from one specimen sequenced in a study of identical twins (dated by TCRdb to about 2016). Libraries were constructed by 5' RACE. The data were produced on an Illumina HiSeq 2000. The public reads were quality trimmed at Q25 with fastp and then assembled into clones with MiXCR by TCRdb, keeping productive beta chains. CDR3 protein duplicates are merged, each entry listing the most common genes and DNA. The sample has about 200,000 distinct CDR3 sequences on record, 9.4% of them singletons. Jointly, the top ten make up around 5.1% of the sample. The specimen was memory (CD45RO+) T cells sorted from blood. Taken with the paper, the label for cell subset or site translates to: CD45RO+ enriched T cells. The source of these receptors is a woman aged 18-30 years in good health.

This clonotype was seen more than once but under ten times. CDR3 DNA: TGTGCCAGCAGCTATCCGGGAAGGAGTGAAGCTTTCTTT. Encoded protein: CASSYPGRSEAFF. This chain joins TRBV7-2 and TRBJ1-1; no reliable D call. This CDR3 contains 13 residues. Germline CDR1 reads SGHTA; CDR2 reads FQGNSA. V lost 4 bases and J lost 7, with 13 bases in between.

This clonotype came up a few times. The chain uses TRBV20-1 and TRBJ2-3; 11 nucleotides match TRBD1. Germline CDR1 and CDR2: DFQATT and SNEGSKA (reference sequence). V lost 4 bases, J lost 2 bases, and 2 bases stayed unmatched. The CDR3 sequence is 14 residues long. The CDR3 spells CSATDRGLTDTQYF. The CDR3 DNA follows: TGCAGTGCTACGGACAGGGGGCTCACAGATACGCAGTATTTT.

This clonotype was found many times. The J gene is TRBJ2-5, the V gene TRBV25-1, with D possibly being TRBD1 or TRBD2 (5 bases each). Trimming took 2 bases from V and 1 from J, leaving 8 bases between them. In germline, CDR1 is MGHDK, CDR2 SYGVNS. The CDR3 runs 14 residues. CDR3 sequence: CASSERDGQETQYF. The CDR3 DNA follows: TGTGCCAGCAGTGAAAGGGACGGCCAAGAGACCCAGTACTTC. Variable domain in full (rest from reference TRBV25-1 and TRBJ2-5): EADIYQTPRYLVIGTGKKITLECSQTMGHDKMYWYQQDPGMELHLIHYSYGVNSTEKGDLSSESTVSRIRTEHFPLTLESARPSHTSQYLCASSERDGQETQYFGPGTRLLVL.

This clonotype was seen only a few times. This chain joins TRBV20-1 and TRBJ2-7; 10 nucleotides match TRBD2. This CDR3 spans 12 amino acids. V was clipped by 3 bases and J by 6 bases; unmatched bases: 2. Looked up from germline, CDR1 is DFQATT and CDR2 is SNEGSKA (reference sequence). This CDR3 reads CSASTSGIEQYF. Here the CDR3 DNA reads TGCAGTGCTAGTACTAGCGGGATCGAGCAGTACTTC.

The table lists this clonotype with a few counts. The chain employs TRBV11-3 and TRBJ2-1; 15 bases align to TRBD2. Germline V gene sequence: CDR1 SGHNT, CDR2 YENEEA. Germline trimming cut 1 base from V and 4 bases from J; bases unmatched to any gene: 17. The CDR3 length is 22 residues. Written as DNA, the CDR3 is TGTGCCAGCAGCTTAGGACGGGGACTAGCGGGAGGCAAACTGAAAGGTTACAATGAGCAGTTCTTC. It encodes CASSLGRGLAGGKLKGYNEQFF.

The rearrangement joins TRBV5-1 to TRBJ2-6; D is uncertain. V was clipped by 1 base and J by 1 base, with 15 bases between them. The CDR3 is 18 residues long. Germline V lookup: CDR1 SGHRS, CDR2 YFSETQ. The CDR3 loop is CASSLIAGFISGANVLTF. The CDR3 DNA reads as TGCGCCAGCAGCTTGATTGCAGGTTTTATTTCTGGGGCCAACGTCCTGACTTTC.

This clonotype was seen at least ten times. This chain uses TRBV4-2 with TRBJ2-1; 7 nucleotides match TRBD1. The J segment lost 11 bases and the V segment lost 0 bases, leaving 4 bases of the junction unmatched. CDR3 length equals 13 residues. Germline V gene data show CDR1 as LGHNA and CDR2 as YNFKEQ. The chain's CDR3 is CASSQDLGQKQFF. DNA for the CDR3: TGTGCCAGCAGCCAAGATTTGGGACAGAAGCAGTTCTTC.

V is TRBV9 and J is TRBJ2-3, with D perhaps assigned TRBD1 or TRBD2 (5 bases each). The CDR3 is 13 residues long. Trimming cost V 2 bases and J 6 bases, with 10 bases left between them. The germline V gene encodes CDR1 SGDLS and CDR2 YYNGEE. The CDR3 coding sequence is TGTGCCAGCAGCGTCGGGACGTATGATACGCAGTATTTT. Its protein is CASSVGTYDTQYF. Full variable domain (remainder filled in from reference TRBV9 and TRBJ2-3): DSGVTQTPKHLITATGQRVTLRCSPRSGDLSVYWYQQSLDQGLQFLIQYYNGEERAKGNILERFSAQQFPDLHSELNLSSLELGDSALYFCASSVGTYDTQYFGPGTRLTVL.

This clonotype was seen at least ten times. This chain joins TRBV6-5 and TRBJ2-7; 11 positions match TRBD2. Germline V gene lookup returns CDR1 MNHEY and CDR2 SVGAGI. V dropped 1 base and J dropped 4; count of bases not matched to a gene: 6. There are 16 residues in the CDR3. The CDR3 spells CASSYFITSGSYEQYF. CDR3 DNA sequence: TGTGCCAGCAGTTACTTCATAACTAGCGGGAGTTACGAGCAGTACTTC.

This clonotype showed up just a few times. V gene TRBV3-1 combines with J gene TRBJ1-3, with no clear D. CDR1 LGHDT and CDR2 YNNKEL come from the germline V gene (reference sequence). V lost 6 bases to trimming and J lost 0 bases, with 9 bases between them. The CDR3 runs 14 residues. Here the CDR3 reads CASRDLGSGNTIYF. For the CDR3, the DNA is TGTGCCAGCAGAGATCTTGGCTCTGGAAACACCATATATTTT.

This clonotype was seen a handful of times. The chain recombines TRBV29-1 with TRBJ2-7, with 9 bases identical to TRBD1. V lost 7 bases to trimming and J lost 3 bases; unmatched junction nucleotides: 13. The germline V gene encodes CDR1 SQVTM and CDR2 ANQGSEA. CDR3 length: 15 residues. CDR3 coding DNA: TGCAGCGCTAGGACAGGGGTAGACCTGTACTACGAGCAGTACTTC. Its translation is CSARTGVDLYYEQYF.

J is TRBJ2-1 and V is TRBV27, with D perhaps matching TRBD2 (6 bases). The germline V gene encodes CDR1 MNHEY and CDR2 SMNVEV (reference sequence). This CDR3 region has 14 residues. Trimming removed 10 bases from V and 1 base from J, with 14 bases in between. CDR3 sequence reads: CATRTGVSYNEQFF. The CDR3 DNA reads as TGTGCCACCCGAACGGGAGTATCCTACAATGAGCAGTTCTTC.

The sample holds a few counts of this clonotype. V usage is TRBV20-1 and J usage is TRBJ2-2, with 9 bases that match TRBD2. The V gene end was trimmed by 6 bases and the J gene end by 3 bases; junction bases not matched to a gene: 2. The CDR3 is made up of 13 amino acids. From germline, CDR1 is DFQATT and CDR2 SNEGSKA (reference sequence). The CDR3 is CSAIAGDTGELFF. The DNA for the CDR3 is TGCAGTGCGATAGCGGGGGACACCGGGGAGCTGTTTTTT.

V is TRBV20-1 and J is TRBJ2-5, with TRBD2 matching 9 bases. Germline lookup yields CDR1 DFQATT and CDR2 SNEGSKA (reference sequence). CDR3 length equals 15 residues. V was clipped by 2 bases and J by 0 bases; unmatched bases: 4. CDR3 sequence (DNA): TGCAGTGCTAGACCCCTAGCGGGGTACCAAGAGACCCAGTACTTC. Protein sequence: CSARPLAGYQETQYF.

This clonotype has a count of ten or more. The chain combines TRBV14 with TRBJ2-7, with D perhaps TRBD2 (6 bases). Between the trimmed V and J ends, which lost 2 bases and 9 bases, there was a span of 20 bases. Germline CDR1 and CDR2: SGHDN and FVKESK. The CDR3 totals 15 residues. DNA for the CDR3: TGTGCCAGCAGCCAATGGAGGGGCCCATACGAAACGCAGTACTTC. Translation gives CASSQWRGPYETQYF.